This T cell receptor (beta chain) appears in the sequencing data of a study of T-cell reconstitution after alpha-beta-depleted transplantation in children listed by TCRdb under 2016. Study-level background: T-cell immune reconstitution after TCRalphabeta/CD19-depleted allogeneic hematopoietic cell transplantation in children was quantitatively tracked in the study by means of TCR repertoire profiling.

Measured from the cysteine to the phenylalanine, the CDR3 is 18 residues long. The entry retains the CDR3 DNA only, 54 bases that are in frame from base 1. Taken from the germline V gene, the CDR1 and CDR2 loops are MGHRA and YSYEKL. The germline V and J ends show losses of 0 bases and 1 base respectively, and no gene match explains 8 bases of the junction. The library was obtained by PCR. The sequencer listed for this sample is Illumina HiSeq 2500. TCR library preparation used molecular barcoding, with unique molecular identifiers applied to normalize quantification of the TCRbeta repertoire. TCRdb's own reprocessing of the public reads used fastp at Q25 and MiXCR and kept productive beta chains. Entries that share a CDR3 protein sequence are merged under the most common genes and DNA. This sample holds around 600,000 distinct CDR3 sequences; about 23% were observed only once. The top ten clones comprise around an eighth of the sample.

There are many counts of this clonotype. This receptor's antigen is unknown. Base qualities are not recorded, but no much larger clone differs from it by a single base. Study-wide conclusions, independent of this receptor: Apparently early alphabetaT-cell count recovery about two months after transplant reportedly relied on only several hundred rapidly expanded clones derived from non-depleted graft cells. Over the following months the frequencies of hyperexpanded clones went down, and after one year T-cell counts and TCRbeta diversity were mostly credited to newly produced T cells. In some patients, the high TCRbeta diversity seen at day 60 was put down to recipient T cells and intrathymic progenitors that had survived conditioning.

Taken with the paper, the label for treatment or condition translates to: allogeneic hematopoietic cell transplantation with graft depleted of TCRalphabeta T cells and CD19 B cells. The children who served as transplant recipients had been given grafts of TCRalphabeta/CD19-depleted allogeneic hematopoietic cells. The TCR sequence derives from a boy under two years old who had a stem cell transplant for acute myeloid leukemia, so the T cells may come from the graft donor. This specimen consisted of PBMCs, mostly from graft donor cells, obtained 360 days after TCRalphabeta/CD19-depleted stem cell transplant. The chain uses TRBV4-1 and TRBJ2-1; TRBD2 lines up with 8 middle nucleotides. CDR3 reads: CASSQERGSGGSYNEQFF. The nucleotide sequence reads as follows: TGCGCCAGCAGCCAAGAACGGGGGAGCGGGGGATCCTACAATGAGCAGTTCTTC.